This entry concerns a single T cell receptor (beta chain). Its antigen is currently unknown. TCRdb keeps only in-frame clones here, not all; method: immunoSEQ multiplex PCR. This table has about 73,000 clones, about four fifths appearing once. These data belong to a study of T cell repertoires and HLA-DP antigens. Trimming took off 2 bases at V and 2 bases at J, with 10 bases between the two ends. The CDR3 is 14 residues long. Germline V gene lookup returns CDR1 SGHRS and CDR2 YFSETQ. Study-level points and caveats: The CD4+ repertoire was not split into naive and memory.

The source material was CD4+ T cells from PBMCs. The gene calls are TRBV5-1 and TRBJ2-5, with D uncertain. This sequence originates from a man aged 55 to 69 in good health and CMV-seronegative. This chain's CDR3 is CASSLTRLQETQYF. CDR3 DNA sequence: TGCGCCAGCAGCTTAACGAGATTACAAGAGACCCAGTACTTC.